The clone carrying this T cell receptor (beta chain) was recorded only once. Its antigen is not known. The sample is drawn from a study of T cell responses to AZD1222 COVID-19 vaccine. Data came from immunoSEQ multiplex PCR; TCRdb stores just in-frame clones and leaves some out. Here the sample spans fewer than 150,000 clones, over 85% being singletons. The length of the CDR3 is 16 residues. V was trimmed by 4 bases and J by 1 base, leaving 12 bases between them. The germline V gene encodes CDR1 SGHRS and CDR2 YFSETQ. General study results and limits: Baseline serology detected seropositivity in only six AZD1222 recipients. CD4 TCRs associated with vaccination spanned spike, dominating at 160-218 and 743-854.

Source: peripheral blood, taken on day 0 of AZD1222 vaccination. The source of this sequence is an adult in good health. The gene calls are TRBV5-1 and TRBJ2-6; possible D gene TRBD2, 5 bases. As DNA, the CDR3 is TGCGCCAGCAGCCCCGGAGGCAATTCTGGGGCCAACGTCCTGACTTTC. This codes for CASSPGGNSGANVLTF.